This note documents a single T cell receptor beta chain sequence. Its specificity is unknown. Repertoires were generated with immunoSEQ multiplex PCR, while TCRdb's copy carries only in-frame clones and drops some. This sample yields 130,000 to 150,000 clones, of which over 85% are seen a single time; over 1.5% belongs to the top ten. The entry originates in a study of T cell responses to AZD1222 COVID-19 vaccine. Overall study results and limits: CD4 TCRs covered the whole spike, strongest at regions 160-218 and 743-854.

The V gene's germline CDR1 is SGHVS and CDR2 FQNEAQ. CDR3 size: 14 residues. Trimming took 6 bases from V and 6 from J, leaving 14 bases between them. This chain joins TRBV7-8 and TRBJ2-2; TRBD2 might be the D (6 bases). This TCR was sampled from an adult in good health. Sequenced here: peripheral blood, sampled on day 0 of AZD1222 vaccination. The CDR3 DNA sequence: TGTGCCAGCAGATCCCGGGACTTTTCCGGGGAGCTGTTTTTT. It yields the protein CASRSRDFSGELFF.